A selection of T cell receptor beta chains follows, all from one sample in a study of identical twins. TCRdb re-called the 5' RACE reads with MiXCR, one entry per CDR3 protein. The table lists approximately 490,000 distinct CDR3 sequences, more than 20% of them singletons, with approximately 0.48% in the top ten. The same sample was also used in a study of yellow fever vaccine responses in identical twins.

Sequences were obtained from CD4+ T cells sorted from blood. The receptors here all came from a woman aged 18 to 35 in good health. Each CDR3 is given with its conserved first and last residue. D genes are given only for firm matches. Expanded clones are given a class, and other clones once, few, many or no size at all.

d_call clone_size j_call cdr3_length v_call cdr3_aa cdr3_nt
NA NA TRBJ1-1 14 TRBV7-9 CASSLEARGGAAFF TGTGCCAGCAGCTTAGAGGCGCGGGGAGGGGCCGCTTTCTTT
NA NA TRBJ2-7 14 TRBV5-5 CASSLGPGPYEQYF TGTGCCAGCAGCTTGGGACCGGGACCCTACGAGCAGTACTTC
NA NA TRBJ2-1 14 TRBV29-1 CSVANRVSRDEQFF TGCAGCGTTGCAAACAGGGTAAGCCGAGATGAGCAGTTCTTC
NA NA TRBJ1-1 15 TRBV12-3/TRBV12-4 CASSWGRFMNTEAFF TGTGCCAGCAGTTGGGGCAGGTTTATGAACACTGAAGCTTTCTTT
NA NA TRBJ2-1 14 TRBV18 CASSSGVGVNEQFF TGTGCCAGCTCATCGGGTGTAGGGGTCAATGAGCAGTTCTTC
NA NA TRBJ2-7 14 TRBV28 CASSLVGAPYEQYF TGTGCCAGCAGTTTAGTCGGGGCCCCCTACGAGCAGTACTTC
NA NA TRBJ1-6 16 TRBV15 CATSRSEDRTNSPLHF TGTGCCACCAGCAGATCAGAGGACAGAACAAATTCACCCCTCCACTTT
TRBD2 few TRBJ2-3 17 TRBV2 CASHTNPGTSGGSGQYF TGTGCCAGCCACACAAATCCTGGGACTAGCGGCGGGAGTGGGCAGTATTTT
TRBD2 NA TRBJ2-2 15 TRBV24-1 CATSGLAGDTGELFF TGTGCCACCAGCGGACTAGCGGGAGACACCGGGGAGCTGTTTTTT
NA NA TRBJ2-3 17 TRBV27 CASRISIGEPLTDTQYF TGTGCCAGCAGAATATCGATCGGGGAGCCGCTCACAGATACGCAGTATTTT
NA few TRBJ2-1 13 TRBV5-1 CASSGGRANEQFF TGCGCCAGCAGCGGCGGCAGGGCCAATGAGCAGTTCTTC
NA few TRBJ1-6 13 TRBV2 CASRADRDSPLHF TGTGCCAGCAGAGCGGACAGAGATTCACCCCTCCACTTT
TRBD2 few TRBJ2-1 16 TRBV6-1 CASSTGLAGGRNEQFF TGTGCCAGCAGTACCGGACTAGCGGGGGGCCGGAATGAGCAGTTCTTC
NA NA TRBJ1-3 15 TRBV13 CASSLRVYAGNTIYF TGTGCCAGCAGCTTACGAGTGTACGCTGGAAACACCATATATTTT
NA many TRBJ2-3 15 TRBV12-3/TRBV12-4 CASSLSSGRTDTQYF TGTGCCAGCAGTTTATCAAGCGGACGCACAGATACGCAGTATTTT
TRBD2 few TRBJ2-1 17 TRBV3-1 CASSQQRTSGSYNEQFF TGTGCCAGCAGCCAACAGAGGACTAGCGGCTCCTACAATGAGCAGTTCTTC
TRBD2 NA TRBJ2-2 17 TRBV7-8 CASSLGTSGGNTGELFF TGTGCCAGCAGCTTAGGGACTAGCGGGGGGAACACCGGGGAGCTGTTTTTT
NA NA TRBJ1-5 13 TRBV18 CASSPDSYQPQHF TGTGCCAGCTCACCGGACAGTTATCAGCCCCAGCATTTT
NA NA TRBJ2-3 14 TRBV20-1 CSADHYLGTDTQYF TGCAGTGCCGATCATTACCTTGGCACAGATACGCAGTATTTT
NA few TRBJ2-1 16 TRBV12-3/TRBV12-4 CASSKIQAPVNNEQFF TGTGCCAGCAGCAAAATTCAGGCCCCGGTGAACAATGAGCAGTTCTTC
NA few TRBJ1-1 15 TRBV18 CASSPKRDGYTEAFF TGTGCCAGCTCACCTAAGCGGGACGGATACACTGAAGCTTTCTTT
NA few TRBJ1-1 15 TRBV10-3 CAISEGISQNTEAFF TGTGCCATCAGTGAGGGTATCAGCCAGAACACTGAAGCTTTCTTT
TRBD2 NA TRBJ2-7 12 TRBV29-1 CSVDIAGAEQYF TGCAGCGTTGATATCGCGGGAGCCGAGCAGTACTTC
NA few TRBJ2-1 15 TRBV11-2 CASSLVGSFANEQFF TGTGCCAGCAGCTTAGTGGGTAGCTTCGCCAATGAGCAGTTCTTC
NA many TRBJ2-1 16 TRBV24-1 CATRGRGAGDNTEQFF TGTGCCACCAGGGGACGGGGGGCGGGAGATAATACTGAGCAGTTCTTC
NA NA TRBJ1-1 14 TRBV6-1 CASSEYARNTEAFF TGTGCCAGCAGTGAGTACGCACGGAACACTGAAGCTTTCTTT
TRBD2 NA TRBJ2-5 17 TRBV12-3/TRBV12-4 CASSLGTSGRDQETQYF TGTGCCAGCAGCCTTGGGACTAGCGGGAGGGATCAAGAGACCCAGTACTTC
TRBD1 many TRBJ1-2 14 TRBV7-8 CASSLGGQGYGYTF TGTGCCAGCAGCTTAGGGGGACAGGGTTATGGCTACACCTTC
TRBD2 few TRBJ2-2 17 TRBV7-7 CASSRRLAGGGRGELFF TGTGCCAGCAGCCGTCGACTAGCGGGGGGTGGACGCGGGGAGCTGTTTTTT